The clone carrying this T cell receptor (beta chain) was counted a few times. What it binds is unknown. Together with a sample-barcoded 5' primer, a J-beta primer mix was included in a second PCR lasting roughly 7 to 11 cycles. From each sample, at least 2.5 million paired-end reads containing CDR3 were obtained. TCRdb re-called the 5' RACE reads through MiXCR, storing one row per CDR3 protein. The table includes 750,000 to 1,000,000 distinct CDR3 sequences, 25% to 35% detected once. This sample is part of a study of blood T cells in healthy people across ages. The CDR3 spans 15 residues. Germline V gives CDR1 SGHAT, CDR2 FQNNGV. V was pared by 2 bases and J by 2 bases, with 10 bases between. Regarding the study as a whole: More naive CD4+ cells and higher diversity were found in long-lived than in aged donors.

The same sample was also studied in work on T cells of mothers and their children. This second report adds: Donation came from a few healthy Caucasian mothers together with their six children. Each mother gave over 8.5 million TCR beta CDR3 reads; each child, around 3 million.

The origin of this receptor is a woman in her forties in good health. The genes are TRBV11-2 and TRBJ2-1; D ambiguous. The sample taken for sequencing was blood. CDR3 nucleotide sequence: TGTGCCAGCAGCTTAAGTACGGTGGCCTACAATGAGCAGTTCTTC. This encodes CASSLSTVAYNEQFF.